This is a list of T cell receptor beta chains from one sample in a study of blood T cell repertoires in COVID-19. The assay was immunoSEQ multiplex PCR, and TCRdb's table has in-frame clones only and misses some. The sample shows 300,000 to 400,000 clones, 85% to 95% of them seen only once. The sequencing sample was made of PBMCs or T cells enriched from blood (not recorded which). The receptor set was obtained from a woman in her twenties or thirties who had been exposed to COVID-19. Both conserved end residues are part of each CDR3. Each record gives: J gene, V gene, D gene, CDR3 length, clone size, CDR3 protein, CDR3 DNA. D genes are given only for firm matches. The listing skips clone size in some rows; elsewhere it reads once, few, many or a size class.

TRBJ1-2	TRBV11-1	TRBD1	16	-	CASSLAGTGANYGYTF	TGTGCCAGCAGCCTCGCCGGGACAGGAGCTAACTATGGCTACACCTTC
TRBJ2-7	TRBV30	TRBD1	14	-	CAWRETGRPYEQYF	TGTGCCTGGAGGGAGACAGGGAGACCCTACGAGCAGTACTTC
TRBJ2-5	TRBV7-2	TRBD1	14	-	CASRAGQAQETQYF	TGTGCCAGCAGAGCTGGACAGGCACAAGAGACCCAGTACTTC
TRBJ1-3	TRBV4-2	TRBD1	16	-	CASSRGSGGLGNTIYF	TGTGCCAGCAGCCGGGGGTCAGGGGGGCTTGGAAACACCATATATTTT
TRBJ1-5	TRBV15	-	15	-	CATSRVGGPNQPQHF	TGTGCCACCAGCAGAGTTGGAGGGCCCAATCAGCCCCAGCATTTT
TRBJ1-5	TRBV12-3/TRBV12-4	-	13	-	CASSFQGSQPQHF	TGTGCCAGCAGTTTTCAGGGGAGTCAGCCCCAGCATTTT
TRBJ2-5	TRBV3-1/TRBV3-2	TRBD2	16	-	CASSSRVSGVQETQYF	TGTGCCAGCAGTTCCAGGGTCAGCGGGGTCCAAGAGACCCAGTACTTC
TRBJ1-2	TRBV19	-	12	-	CASSLTGIGYTF	TGTGCCAGTAGTTTAACAGGGATTGGCTACACCTTC
TRBJ2-2	TRBV5-4	-	14	-	CASSLDAGAGELFF	TGTGCCAGCAGCTTGGACGCCGGAGCCGGGGAGCTGTTTTTT
TRBJ1-1	TRBV7-8	-	12	-	CASRPPGSEAFF	TGTGCCAGCCGCCCTCCGGGAAGTGAAGCTTTCTTT
TRBJ2-7	TRBV6-1	TRBD2	15	once	CASSEWAGDSYEQYF	TGTGCCAGCAGTGAATGGGCGGGGGACTCCTACGAGCAGTACTTC
TRBJ1-1	TRBV18	-	15	once	CASSPPSRGNTEAFF	TGTGCCAGCTCACCTCCGTCTCGGGGGAACACTGAAGCTTTCTTT
TRBJ2-5	TRBV5-4	-	16	-	CASSAYAQGGQETQYF	TGTGCCAGCAGCGCCTACGCCCAGGGGGGACAAGAGACCCAGTACTTC
TRBJ2-2	TRBV3-1/TRBV3-2	-	15	-	CASSPRDARSGELFF	TGTGCCAGCAGCCCGCGGGACGCCAGGTCCGGGGAGCTGTTTTTT
TRBJ1-3	TRBV18	-	15	-	CASSPERNSGNTIYF	TGTGCCAGCTCACCCGAGAGGAACTCTGGAAACACCATATATTTT
TRBJ1-2	TRBV7-2	-	16	-	CASSLGGPGSNYGYTF	TGTGCCAGCAGCTTAGGAGGGCCAGGATCTAACTATGGCTACACCTTC
TRBJ2-7	TRBV27	-	14	-	CASSLSIWANEQYF	TGTGCCAGCAGTTTATCGATTTGGGCAAACGAGCAGTACTTC
TRBJ2-3	TRBV27	-	16	-	CASSPLLASSTDTQYF	TGTGCCAGCAGTCCGTTACTAGCTTCTAGCACAGATACGCAGTATTTT
TRBJ2-5	TRBV30	-	12	-	CAWSVRGETQYF	TGTGCCTGGAGTGTGCGTGGAGAGACCCAGTACTTC
TRBJ1-1	TRBV3-1/TRBV3-2	TRBD1	15	-	CASSPGQGANTEAFF	TGTGCCAGCAGCCCGGGACAGGGGGCGAACACTGAAGCTTTCTTT
TRBJ1-1	TRBV7-3	-	14	-	CASSLQGSETEAFF	TGTGCCAGCAGCTTACAGGGTTCAGAGACTGAAGCTTTCTTT
TRBJ1-2	TRBV27	-	13	-	CASSLRENYGYTF	TGTGCCAGCAGTTTGCGGGAGAACTATGGCTACACCTTC
TRBJ1-2	TRBV5-1	-	15	-	CASSLKGDSNYGYTF	TGCGCCAGCAGCTTGAAAGGAGATTCTAACTATGGCTACACCTTC
TRBJ1-5	TRBV7-8	-	14	-	CASSPRQVTQPQHF	TGTGCCAGCAGCCCACGACAGGTAACTCAGCCCCAGCATTTT
TRBJ2-1	TRBV4-1	TRBD2	15	-	CASSTGLAGVNEQFF	TGCGCCAGCAGCACAGGACTAGCGGGGGTCAATGAGCAGTTCTTC
TRBJ1-2	TRBV18	-	15	-	CASSPPGEPLYGYTF	TGTGCCAGCTCACCACCGGGCGAGCCCCTCTATGGCTACACCTTC
TRBJ2-3	TRBV7-9	-	16	once	CASSLGPRVNTDTQYF	TGTGCCAGCAGCTTAGGGCCCAGGGTGAACACAGATACGCAGTATTTT
TRBJ1-6	TRBV10-3	TRBD1	11	-	CATRRTGALHF	TGTGCCACCCGAAGGACAGGCGCCCTCCACTTT
TRBJ1-4	TRBV7-9	TRBD1	16	-	CASSLREDRGHEKLFF	TGTGCCAGCAGCTTAAGGGAGGACAGGGGGCATGAAAAACTGTTTTTT
TRBJ2-7	TRBV9	TRBD2	16	-	CASSVSGGTFEYEQYF	TGTGCCAGCAGCGTTAGCGGGGGGACGTTTGAATACGAGCAGTACTTC
TRBJ1-1	TRBV13	-	15	-	CASSLGGGGNTEAFF	TGTGCCAGCAGCTTAGGCGGGGGGGGGAACACTGAAGCTTTCTTT
TRBJ2-7	TRBV5-6	TRBD1	15	-	CASSGWDREIAEQYF	TGTGCCAGCAGCGGTTGGGACAGGGAAATTGCCGAGCAGTACTTC
TRBJ1-6	TRBV21-1	-	13	-	CASSRKENSPLHF	TGTGCCAGCAGCAGAAAGGAGAATTCACCCCTCCACTTT
TRBJ2-3	TRBV4-2	TRBD2	17	-	CASSQAASGILTDTQYF	TGTGCCAGCAGCCAAGCAGCTAGCGGGATACTCACAGATACGCAGTATTTT
TRBJ1-1	TRBV4-3	-	14	-	CASRRGQTNTEAFF	TGCGCCAGCAGGAGGGGACAAACGAACACTGAAGCTTTCTTT
TRBJ1-6	TRBV7-2	-	11	-	CASSHQSPLHF	TGTGCCAGCAGCCATCAATCACCCCTCCACTTT
TRBJ1-1	TRBV14	-	11	many	CASSQANKAFF	TGTGCCAGCAGCCAAGCGAACAAAGCTTTCTTT
TRBJ1-2	TRBV19	TRBD1	13	-	CASSRGTVYGYTF	TGTGCCAGTAGCCGTGGGACAGTCTATGGCTACACCTTC
TRBJ2-5	TRBV5-1	-	15	-	CASSLPRGGQETQYF	TGCGCCAGCAGCTTGCCCCGCGGTGGCCAAGAGACCCAGTACTTC
TRBJ2-4	TRBV19	-	17	once	CASSPHPELIAKNIQYF	TGTGCCAGTAGTCCTCACCCCGAGTTAATAGCCAAAAACATTCAGTACTTC
TRBJ1-1	TRBV19	-	14	once	CASSLSTWNTEAFF	TGTGCCAGTAGCCTATCGACTTGGAACACTGAAGCTTTCTTT
TRBJ1-2	TRBV7-9	TRBD1	16	-	CASSRTGARASYGYTF	TGTGCCAGCAGCCGAACAGGGGCCCGGGCATCCTATGGCTACACCTTC